Each of the 18 T cell receptor beta chains below was sequenced from the same sample in a study of breast tumors, draining lymph nodes, adjacent tissues. TCRdb re-analysed the multiplex PCR reads in MiXCR, keeping a single row per CDR3 protein. The sample lists about 130,000 distinct CDR3 sequences, 20% to 25% occurring once. Samples came from axillary lymph nodes draining the breast cancer. Sequencing was carried out using axillary lymph node tissue. The receptors were gathered from a female donor with breast cancer. Some clones in this sample may be carry-over from other donors' samples.

At least ten counts were recorded for this clonotype. The chain carries TRBV10-2 and TRBJ2-3; maybe TRBD1 (6 bases). Deletions cut 8 bases from V and 4 bases from J, with 19 bases between. CDR1 WSHSY and CDR2 SAAADI come from the germline V gene. CDR3 length equals 15 residues. CDR3 bases: TGCGCCAGCCAAAAACAGGGAAGGTTCGCAGATACGCAGTATTTT. Translation: CASQKQGRFADTQYF.

Only a few counts were recorded for this clonotype. V gene TRBV12-5 combines with J gene TRBJ2-7; 8 positions match TRBD2. V gave up 0 bases and J gave up 5 bases; unmatched junction bases: 15. The germline gives CDR1 LGHNT, CDR2 FRNRAP. CDR3 length equals 18 residues. The CDR3 DNA is TGTGCTAGTGGTTTGGTTCGAGGACTAGCCTCCTCAAACGACGAGCAGTACTTC. It yields the protein CASGLVRGLASSNDEQYF.

The table lists this clonotype with a few counts. The J gene is TRBJ1-3, the V gene TRBV9; D is possibly TRBD1 (5 bases). Germline V lookup: CDR1 SGDLS, CDR2 YYNGEE. The CDR3 is 15 amino acids. V lost 2 bases to trimming and J lost 0 bases, with 9 bases between them. CDR3 protein: CASSVDTGSGNTIYF. DNA for the CDR3: TGTGCCAGCAGCGTCGACACAGGCTCTGGAAACACCATATATTTT.

This clonotype was seen many times. The chain couples TRBV19 to TRBJ1-4; TRBD1 might be the D (5 bases). CDR3 length: 15 amino acids. With 7 bases removed from V and 0 bases from J, the gap between germline ends came to 12 bases. Germline CDR1 LNHDA, CDR2 SQIVND (reference sequence). As DNA, the CDR3 is TGTGCCAGTACAGATCGGGGCGCAACTAATGAAAAACTGTTTTTT. This translates into CASTDRGATNEKLFF.

The chain recombines TRBV6-6 with TRBJ1-5; D remains unclear. Trimming shortened V by 5 bases and J by 3 bases, and 17 bases separated the two germline ends. The CDR3 runs 16 residues. The V gene's germline CDR1 is MNHNY and CDR2 SVGAGI (reference sequence). The CDR3 is CASSPGLLQYNQPQHF. The CDR3 DNA is TGTGCCAGCAGTCCTGGACTGTTGCAATACAATCAGCCCCAGCATTTT.

This clonotype has just a few counts. The DNA of the CDR3 is TGTGCCAGCTCACCGACGGCTAATCAGCCCCAGCATTTT. It translates to CASSPTANQPQHF. The rearrangement uses TRBV18 and TRBJ1-5; D remains unclear. This CDR3 is built from 13 residues. The V and J ends lost 3 bases and 4 bases respectively, with 7 bases between them. The germline V gene encodes CDR1 KGHSH and CDR2 LQKENI.

A note on this clonotype: This may be a read error, as it is one base from a much larger clone. The CDR3 protein is CASSTPSLPNTGELFF. The CDR3 DNA reads as TGTGCCAGCAGCACCCCCTCACTACCCAACACCGGGGAGCTGTTTTTT. The chain links TRBV9 to TRBJ2-2; D uncertain. Trimming shortened V by 4 bases and J by 2 bases, and 15 bases separated the two germline ends. CDR1 and CDR2 from the germline V gene are SGDLS and YYNGEE. The CDR3 covers 16 residues.

J is TRBJ2-5 and V is TRBV28; D is unresolved. This CDR3 is 14 amino acids long. Trimming pared 0 bases from V and 3 bases from J, leaving 8 bases between. Germline CDR1 and CDR2: MDHEN and SYDVKM. The CDR3 DNA sequence: TGTGCCAGCAGTTTATGGTCCAGGAAAGAGACCCAGTACTTC. Translation: CASSLWSRKETQYF.

The rearrangement joins TRBV30 to TRBJ1-6; D possibly corresponds to TRBD1 (5 bases). The CDR3 spans 17 residues. Between the trimmed V and J ends, which lost 2 bases and 0 bases, there was a span of 14 bases. The germline V gene has CDR1 GTSNPN and CDR2 SVGIG (reference sequence). The CDR3 here is CAWSSGTFNSYNSPLHF. CDR3 in DNA: TGTGCCTGGAGTTCTGGGACGTTCAACTCCTATAATTCACCCCTCCACTTT.

This clonotype has a count of ten or more. The chain employs TRBV6-1 and TRBJ2-3; 12 bases are shared with TRBD1. The germline gives CDR1 MNHNS, CDR2 SASEGT. The CDR3 spans 15 residues. Unmatched junction bases numbered 5, after V lost 2 bases and J lost 8 bases. This chain's CDR3 is CASSEQGTGGGTQYF. As DNA, the CDR3 is TGTGCCAGCAGTGAACAGGGGACAGGGGGCGGTACGCAGTATTTT.

This clonotype has ten or more counts. The rearrangement joins TRBV5-1 to TRBJ2-7, with a tentative D call TRBD2 (6 bases). The germline V gene encodes CDR1 SGHRS and CDR2 YFSETQ. The V end was cut by 4 bases, the J end by 0 bases, with 14 bases between. The CDR3 consists of 15 residues. The DNA for the CDR3 is TGCGCCAGCAGCACCCGGGAGCAGAGCTCCTACGAGCAGTACTTC. It encodes CASSTREQSSYEQYF.

In this sample, this clonotype turned up many times. The J gene is TRBJ1-6, the V gene TRBV12-3 or TRBV12-4; D is uncertain. The germline V and J ends were trimmed by 6 bases and 9 bases, with 9 bases remaining between them. The CDR3 loop spans 12 amino acids. CDR3 sequence: CASSAYVSPLHF. The CDR3, as DNA: TGTGCCAGCAGCGCTTATGTTTCACCCCTCCACTTT.

On this clonotype: A much larger clone is a single base away; this may be a read error. This chain connects TRBV18 to TRBJ2-7; D is undetermined. The CDR3 length is 13 residues. Germline values: CDR1 KGHSH, CDR2 LQKENI. The V end was cut by 3 bases, the J end by 5 bases, with 11 bases between. CDR3 residues: CASSPDPSHEQYF. CDR3 DNA sequence: TGTGCCAGCTCACCCGACCCTTCCCACGAGCAGTACTTC.

This clonotype was seen many times. The CDR3 sequence: CASERPRGLKNEQFF. The CDR3 DNA reads TGTGCCAGCGAAAGGCCTAGGGGGCTTAAGAATGAGCAGTTCTTC. The V gene is TRBV19, the J gene TRBJ2-1; 7 nucleotides line up with TRBD1. V was clipped by 9 bases and J by 7 bases; unmatched bases: 15. The CDR3 covers 15 residues. The V gene's germline CDR1 is LNHDA and CDR2 SQIVND (reference sequence).

Remarks on this clonotype: A much larger clone lies a single base off, so this may be a read error. The rearrangement joins TRBV20-1 to TRBJ1-2, with D perhaps matching TRBD1 (5 bases). V dropped 8 bases and J dropped 1 base, with 17 bases sitting between them. The germline V gene encodes CDR1 DFQATT and CDR2 SNEGSKA (reference sequence). The CDR3 length is 14 residues. In DNA, the CDR3 is TGCAGTAGGGGAGTAGCGGGGAATAACTATGGCTACACCTTC. As protein: CSRGVAGNNYGYTF.

This clonotype was counted between two and nine times. The chain carries TRBV27 and TRBJ2-3; D perhaps matches TRBD1 (6 bases). The CDR3 runs 17 residues. Trimming cost V 3 bases and J 0 bases, with 16 bases left between them. Germline CDR1 reads MNHEY; CDR2 reads SMNVEV (reference sequence). The CDR3 loop reads CASSFGQQRSSTDTQYF. In nucleotides, the CDR3 is TGTGCCAGCAGTTTCGGACAGCAACGTTCTAGCACAGATACGCAGTATTTT.

There are many counts of this clonotype. The chain recombines TRBV19 with TRBJ2-7; a possible D gene is TRBD1 (5 bases). This CDR3 has 15 residues. Germline V lookup: CDR1 LNHDA, CDR2 SQIVND (reference sequence). V lost 6 bases and J 0 bases, leaving 15 bases between the germline ends. CDR3 DNA sequence: TGTGCCAGTAGGACCCAGGGAACTTCCTCCTACGAGCAGTACTTC. Translated, it gives CASRTQGTSSYEQYF.

This clonotype occurred a few times. The chain employs TRBV19 and TRBJ1-3; D ambiguous. This CDR3 is built from 14 residues. Trimming removed 7 bases from V and 1 base from J, with 11 bases in between. Germline lookup yields CDR1 LNHDA and CDR2 SQIVND (reference sequence). As DNA, the CDR3 is TGTGCCAGTACCCCGGGCGGATCTGGAAACACCATATATTTT. Translated: CASTPGGSGNTIYF. Combining the CDR3 with reference TRBV19 and TRBJ1-3 gives the whole variable domain DGGITQSPKYLFRKEGQNVTLSCEQNLNHDAMYWYRQDPGQGLRLIYYSQIVNDFQKGDIAEGYSVSREKKESFPLTVTSAQKNPTAFYLCASTPGGSGNTIYFGEGSWLTVV.